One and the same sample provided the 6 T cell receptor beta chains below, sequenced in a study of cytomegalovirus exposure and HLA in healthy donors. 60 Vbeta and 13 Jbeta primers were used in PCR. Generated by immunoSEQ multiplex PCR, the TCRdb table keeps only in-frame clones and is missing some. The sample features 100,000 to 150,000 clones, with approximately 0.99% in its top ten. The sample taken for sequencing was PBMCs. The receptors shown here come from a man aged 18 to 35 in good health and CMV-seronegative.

The CDR3 loop is CASSLGGGQFF. Written as DNA, the CDR3 is TGTGCCAGCAGTTTAGGCGGGGGGCAGTTCTTC. V and J are TRBV28 and TRBJ2-1, with 7 bases that match TRBD2. Germline CDR1 and CDR2: MDHEN and SYDVKM. V trimming: 2 bases; J trimming: 12 bases; junction bases outside the gene matches: 1. This CDR3 spans 11 amino acids.

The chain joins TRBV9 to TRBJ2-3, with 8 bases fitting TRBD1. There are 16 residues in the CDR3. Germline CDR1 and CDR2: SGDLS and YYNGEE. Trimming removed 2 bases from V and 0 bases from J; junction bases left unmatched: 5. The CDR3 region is CASSVMDRDSTDTQYF. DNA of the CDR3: TGTGCCAGCAGCGTTATGGACAGGGACAGCACAGATACGCAGTATTTT. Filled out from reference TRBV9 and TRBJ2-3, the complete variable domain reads DSGVTQTPKHLITATGQRVTLRCSPRSGDLSVYWYQQSLDQGLQFLIQYYNGEERAKGNILERFSAQQFPDLHSELNLSSLELGDSALYFCASSVMDRDSTDTQYFGPGTRLTVL.

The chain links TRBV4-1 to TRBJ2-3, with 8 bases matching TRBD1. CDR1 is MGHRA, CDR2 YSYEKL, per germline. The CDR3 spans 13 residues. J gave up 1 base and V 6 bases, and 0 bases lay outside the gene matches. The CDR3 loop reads CASRGQGTDTQYF. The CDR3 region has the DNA TGCGCCAGCAGGGGACAGGGCACAGATACGCAGTATTTT.

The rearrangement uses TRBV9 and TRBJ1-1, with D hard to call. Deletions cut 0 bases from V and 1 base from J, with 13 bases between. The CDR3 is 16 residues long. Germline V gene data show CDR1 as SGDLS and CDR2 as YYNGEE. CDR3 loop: CASSVVSRPQNTEAFF. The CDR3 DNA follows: TGTGCCAGCAGCGTAGTATCCAGGCCGCAGAACACTGAAGCTTTCTTT.

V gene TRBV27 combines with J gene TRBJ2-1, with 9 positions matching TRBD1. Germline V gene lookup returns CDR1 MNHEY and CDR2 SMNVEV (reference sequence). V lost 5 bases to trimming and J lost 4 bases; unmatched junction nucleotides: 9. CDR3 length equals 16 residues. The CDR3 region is CASSVLGQGRYNEQFF. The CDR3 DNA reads TGTGCCAGCAGTGTCCTTGGACAGGGGCGATACAATGAGCAGTTCTTC.

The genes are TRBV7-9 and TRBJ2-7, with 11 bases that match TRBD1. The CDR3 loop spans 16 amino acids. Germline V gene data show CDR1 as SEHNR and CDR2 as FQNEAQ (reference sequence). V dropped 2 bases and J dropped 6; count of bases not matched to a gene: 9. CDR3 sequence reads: CASSLLAGTGGSEQYF. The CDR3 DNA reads TGTGCCAGCAGCTTATTGGCCGGGACAGGGGGGAGCGAGCAGTACTTC.